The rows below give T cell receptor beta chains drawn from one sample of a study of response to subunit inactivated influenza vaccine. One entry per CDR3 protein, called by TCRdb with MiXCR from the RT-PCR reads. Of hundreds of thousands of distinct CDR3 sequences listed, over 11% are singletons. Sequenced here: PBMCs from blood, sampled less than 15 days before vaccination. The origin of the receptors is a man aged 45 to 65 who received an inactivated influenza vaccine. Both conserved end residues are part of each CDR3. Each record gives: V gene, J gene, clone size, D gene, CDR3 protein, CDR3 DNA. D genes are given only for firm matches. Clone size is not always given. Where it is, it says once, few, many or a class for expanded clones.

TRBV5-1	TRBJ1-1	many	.	CASSYSNTEAFF	TGCGCCAGCAGCTATTCGAACACTGAAGCTTTCTTT
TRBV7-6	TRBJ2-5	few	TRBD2	CASSLGLAGPVSQETQYF	TGTGCCAGCAGCCTGGGGCTAGCGGGCCCCGTCTCCCAAGAGACCCAGTACTTC
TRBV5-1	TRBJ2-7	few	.	CASSLPADEQYF	TGCGCCAGCAGCTTGCCGGCCGACGAGCAGTACTTC
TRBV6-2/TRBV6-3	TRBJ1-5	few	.	CASSRTHNQPQHF	TGTGCCAGCAGTCGGACACACAATCAGCCCCAGCATTTT
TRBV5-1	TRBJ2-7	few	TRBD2	CASSHGLAGYSYEQYF	TGCGCCAGCAGTCATGGACTAGCGGGATACTCCTACGAGCAGTACTTC
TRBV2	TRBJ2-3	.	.	CASNPTGLTDTQYF	TGTGCCAGCAACCCGACGGGACTCACAGATACGCAGTATTTT
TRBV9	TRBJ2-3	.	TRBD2	CASSVGELAGTDTQYF	TGTGCCAGCAGCGTAGGCGAACTAGCGGGCACAGATACGCAGTATTTT
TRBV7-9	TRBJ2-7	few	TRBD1	CASSPAPGQGVSYEQYF	TGTGCCAGCAGCCCCGCTCCGGGACAGGGGGTATCCTACGAGCAGTACTTC
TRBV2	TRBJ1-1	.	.	CASSETRETEAFF	TGTGCCAGCAGTGAAACCAGGGAGACTGAAGCTTTCTTT
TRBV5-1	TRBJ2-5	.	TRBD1	CASSLGQGRFETQYF	TGCGCCAGCAGCCTCGGACAGGGGAGATTCGAGACCCAGTACTTC
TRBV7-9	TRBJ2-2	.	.	CASSRGTLTGELFF	TGTGCCAGCAGCCGAGGGACCCTCACCGGGGAGCTGTTTTTT
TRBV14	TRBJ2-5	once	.	CASSQGLGRQETQYF	TGTGCCAGCAGCCAAGGCCTAGGTCGTCAAGAGACCCAGTACTTC
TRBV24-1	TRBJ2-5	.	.	CATSPRWGETQYF	TGTGCCACCAGTCCACGATGGGGAGAGACCCAGTACTTC
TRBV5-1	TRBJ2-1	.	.	CASSRRTAYDEQFF	TGCGCCAGCAGCCGACGGACGGCTTACGATGAGCAGTTCTTC
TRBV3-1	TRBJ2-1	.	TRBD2	CASSQPMTAGVAEQFF	TGTGCCAGCAGCCAACCTATGACGGCGGGGGTGGCTGAGCAGTTCTTC
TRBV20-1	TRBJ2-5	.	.	CSGLLDRGLSGSRETQYF	TGCAGTGGGCTACTGGACAGGGGATTGAGCGGGAGTAGAGAGACCCAGTACTTC
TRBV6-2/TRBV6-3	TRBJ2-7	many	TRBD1	CASSYARPGQGSLSYEQYF	TGTGCCAGCAGTTACGCCAGACCGGGACAGGGTTCGTTATCCTACGAGCAGTACTTC
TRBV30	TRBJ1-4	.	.	CAWREKGGGEKLFF	TGTGCCTGGAGAGAAAAGGGAGGGGGTGAAAAACTGTTTTTT
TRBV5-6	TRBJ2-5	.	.	CASSGGLQSLGETQYF	TGTGCCAGCAGCGGTGGGTTGCAGAGCCTAGGGGAGACCCAGTACTTC
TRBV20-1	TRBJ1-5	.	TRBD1	CSASETGVQSQHF	TGCAGTGCTAGCGAGACAGGGGTTCAGTCCCAGCATTTT
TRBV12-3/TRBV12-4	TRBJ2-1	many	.	CASSQNGNEQFF	TGTGCCAGCAGTCAAAACGGCAATGAGCAGTTCTTC
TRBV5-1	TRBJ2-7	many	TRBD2	CASSFGTSGNYEQYF	TGCGCCAGCAGCTTCGGGACTAGCGGGAACTACGAGCAGTACTTC
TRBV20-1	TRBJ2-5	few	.	CSARQEETQYF	TGCAGTGCTCGACAGGAAGAGACCCAGTACTTC
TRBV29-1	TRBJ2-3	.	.	CSAAETSDTQYF	TGCAGCGCTGCAGAGACATCCGATACGCAGTATTTT
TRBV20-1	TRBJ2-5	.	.	CSARSSRGWQETQYF	TGCAGTGCTAGATCAAGCAGAGGGTGGCAAGAGACCCAGTACTTC
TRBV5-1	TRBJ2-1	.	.	CASSLNSEYNEQFF	TGCGCCAGCAGCTTGAACTCAGAGTACAATGAGCAGTTCTTC
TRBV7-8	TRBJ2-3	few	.	CASRSMAGWAQYF	TGTGCCAGCAGGTCGATGGCGGGCTGGGCGCAGTATTTT
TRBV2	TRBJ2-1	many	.	CASSDPRRGKSYNEQFF	TGTGCCAGCAGTGACCCCCGTCGAGGGAAGTCCTACAATGAGCAGTTCTTC
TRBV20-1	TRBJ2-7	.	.	CSARVPGREQYF	TGCAGTGCTAGAGTCCCAGGGAGGGAGCAGTACTTC
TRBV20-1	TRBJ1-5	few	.	CSAQGIQPQHF	TGCAGTGCCCAGGGAATACAGCCCCAGCATTTT
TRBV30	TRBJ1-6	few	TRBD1	CAWSTGVGGSPLHF	TGTGCCTGGAGTACAGGGGTAGGGGGATCACCCCTCCACTTT
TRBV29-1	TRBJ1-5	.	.	CSVGENTNQPQHF	TGCAGCGTAGGGGAAAACACCAATCAGCCCCAGCATTTT
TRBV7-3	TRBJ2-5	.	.	CASSLRPRGRGETQYF	TGTGCCAGCAGCTTAAGGCCCCGCGGCCGAGGGGAGACCCAGTACTTC
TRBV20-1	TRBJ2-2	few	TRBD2	CSARKGLAGSWTGELFF	TGCAGTGCTAGAAAGGGACTAGCGGGGAGTTGGACCGGGGAGCTGTTTTTT
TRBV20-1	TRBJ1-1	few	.	CSARSTTEAFF	TGCAGTGCGAGATCGACTACTGAAGCTTTCTTT
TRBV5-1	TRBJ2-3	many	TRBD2	CASSLAGATDTQYF	TGCGCCAGCAGCTTAGCGGGGGCCACAGATACGCAGTATTTT
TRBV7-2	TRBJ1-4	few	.	CASSLTSTGPNEKLFF	TGTGCCAGCAGCTTAACGTCGACAGGCCCTAATGAAAAACTGTTTTTT
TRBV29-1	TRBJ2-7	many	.	CSVELNRSGYEQYF	TGCAGCGTTGAGCTGAATAGAAGTGGCTACGAGCAGTACTTC
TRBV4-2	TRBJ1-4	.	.	CASSQGGSEKLFF	TGTGCCAGCAGCCAAGGGGGAAGCGAAAAACTGTTTTTT
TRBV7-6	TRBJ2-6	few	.	CASSLASAADYSGANVLTF	TGTGCCAGCAGCTTAGCATCGGCTGCGGACTACTCTGGGGCCAACGTCCTGACTTTC
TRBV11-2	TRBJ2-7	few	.	CASSSVRGLPTYEQYF	TGTGCCAGCAGCTCCGTCCGGGGATTGCCCACCTACGAGCAGTACTTC
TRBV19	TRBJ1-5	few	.	CASSMSQGQPPQHF	TGTGCCAGTAGTATGAGTCAGGGGCAACCGCCCCAGCATTTT
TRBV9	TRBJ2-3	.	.	CASSARQDIDTQYF	TGTGCCAGCAGCGCACGACAGGATATAGATACGCAGTATTTT
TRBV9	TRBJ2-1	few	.	CASSLPRGLGGNEQFF	TGTGCCAGCAGCTTACCGAGGGGCTTGGGGGGTAATGAGCAGTTCTTC
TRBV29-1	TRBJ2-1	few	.	CSGVRGSNEQFF	TGCAGCGGGGTCAGGGGATCCAATGAGCAGTTCTTC
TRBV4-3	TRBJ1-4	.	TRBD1	CASSFALGTGATNEKLFF	TGCGCCAGCAGCTTCGCTCTGGGGACAGGTGCAACTAATGAAAAACTGTTTTTT
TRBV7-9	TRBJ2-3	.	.	CASSLKRKADTQYF	TGTGCCAGCAGCTTAAAGAGAAAGGCAGATACGCAGTATTTT
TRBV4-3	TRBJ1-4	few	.	CASSRTVATNEKLFF	TGCGCCAGCAGCCGCACAGTTGCAACTAATGAAAAACTGTTTTTT
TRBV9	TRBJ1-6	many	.	CASSVRSGPDSPLHF	TGTGCCAGCAGCGTCCGGTCGGGGCCGGATTCACCCCTCCACTTT
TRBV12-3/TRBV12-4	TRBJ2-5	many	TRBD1	CASSGTAQETQYF	TGTGCCAGCAGCGGGACAGCCCAAGAGACCCAGTACTTC
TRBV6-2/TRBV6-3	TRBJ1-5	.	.	CASTNPPGPQPQHF	TGTGCCAGCACCAATCCCCCGGGCCCCCAGCCCCAGCATTTT
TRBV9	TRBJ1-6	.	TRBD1	CASSPDRAPWGSPLHF	TGTGCCAGCAGCCCGGACAGGGCACCCTGGGGATCACCCCTCCACTTT
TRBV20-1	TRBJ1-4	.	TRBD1	CSAGQGSTNEKLFF	TGCAGTGCTGGACAGGGATCAACTAATGAAAAACTGTTTTTT